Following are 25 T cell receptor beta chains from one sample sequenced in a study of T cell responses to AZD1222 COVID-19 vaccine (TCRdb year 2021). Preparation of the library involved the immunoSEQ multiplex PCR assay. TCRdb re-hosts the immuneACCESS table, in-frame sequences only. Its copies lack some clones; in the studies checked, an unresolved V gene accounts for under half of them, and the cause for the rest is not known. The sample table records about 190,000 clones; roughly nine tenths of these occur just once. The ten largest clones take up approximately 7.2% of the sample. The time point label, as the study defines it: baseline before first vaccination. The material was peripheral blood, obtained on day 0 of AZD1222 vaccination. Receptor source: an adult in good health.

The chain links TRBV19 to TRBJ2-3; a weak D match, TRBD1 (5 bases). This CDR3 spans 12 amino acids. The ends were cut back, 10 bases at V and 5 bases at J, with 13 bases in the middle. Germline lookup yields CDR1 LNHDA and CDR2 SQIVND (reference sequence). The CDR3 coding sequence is TGTGCCACCGATGGTCAGGGAGATACGCAGTATTTT. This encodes CATDGQGDTQYF.

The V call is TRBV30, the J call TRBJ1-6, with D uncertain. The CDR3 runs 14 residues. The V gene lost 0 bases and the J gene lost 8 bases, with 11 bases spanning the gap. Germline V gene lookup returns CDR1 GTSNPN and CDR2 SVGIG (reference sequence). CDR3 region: CAWSVQSLDSPLHF. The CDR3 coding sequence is TGTGCCTGGAGTGTGCAAAGTTTGGATTCACCCCTCCACTTT.

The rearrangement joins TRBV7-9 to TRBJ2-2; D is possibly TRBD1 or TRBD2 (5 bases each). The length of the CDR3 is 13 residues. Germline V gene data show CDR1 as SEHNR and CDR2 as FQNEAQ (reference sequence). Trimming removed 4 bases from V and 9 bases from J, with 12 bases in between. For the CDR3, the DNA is TGTGCCAGCAGCTCAGGGACGCTTCGGGAGCTGTTTTTT. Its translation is CASSSGTLRELFF.

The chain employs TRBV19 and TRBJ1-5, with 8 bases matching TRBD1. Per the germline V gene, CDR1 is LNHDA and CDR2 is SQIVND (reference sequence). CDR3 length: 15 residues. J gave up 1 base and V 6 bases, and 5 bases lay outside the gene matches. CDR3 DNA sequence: TGTGCCAGTAGAAGAAACAGGGGGAGCAATCAGCCCCAGCATTTT. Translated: CASRRNRGSNQPQHF.

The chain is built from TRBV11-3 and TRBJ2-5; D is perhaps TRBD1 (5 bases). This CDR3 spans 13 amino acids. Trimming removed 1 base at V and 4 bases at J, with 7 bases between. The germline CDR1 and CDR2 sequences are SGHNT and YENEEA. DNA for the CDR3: TGTGCCAGCAGCTTAGTTCAGGGAGAGACCCAGTACTTC. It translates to CASSLVQGETQYF. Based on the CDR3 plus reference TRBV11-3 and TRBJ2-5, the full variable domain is EAGVVQSPRYKIIEKKQPVAFWCNPISGHNTLYWYLQNLGQGPELLIRYENEEAVDDSQLPKDRFSAERLKGVDSTLKIQPAELGDSAVYLCASSLVQGETQYFGPGTRLLVL.

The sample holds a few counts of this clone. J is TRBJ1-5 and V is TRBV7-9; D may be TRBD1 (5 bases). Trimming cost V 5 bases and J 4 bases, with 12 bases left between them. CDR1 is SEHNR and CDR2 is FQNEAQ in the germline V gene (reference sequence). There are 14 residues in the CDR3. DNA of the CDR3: TGTGCCAGCAGCCTCGATCGGGGGAATCAGCCCCAGCATTTT. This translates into CASSLDRGNQPQHF. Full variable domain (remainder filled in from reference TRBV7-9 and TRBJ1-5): DTGVSQNPRHKITKRGQNVTFRCDPISEHNRLYWYRQTLGQGPEFLTYFQNEAQLEKSRLLSDRFSAERPKGSFSTLEIQRTEQGDSAMYLCASSLDRGNQPQHFGDGTRLSIL.

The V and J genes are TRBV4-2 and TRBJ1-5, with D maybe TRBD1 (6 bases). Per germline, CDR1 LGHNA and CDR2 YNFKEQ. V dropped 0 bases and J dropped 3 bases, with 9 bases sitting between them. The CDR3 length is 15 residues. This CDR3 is CASSQEGQFNQPQHF. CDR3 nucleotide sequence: TGTGCCAGCAGCCAAGAAGGACAGTTCAATCAGCCCCAGCATTTT.

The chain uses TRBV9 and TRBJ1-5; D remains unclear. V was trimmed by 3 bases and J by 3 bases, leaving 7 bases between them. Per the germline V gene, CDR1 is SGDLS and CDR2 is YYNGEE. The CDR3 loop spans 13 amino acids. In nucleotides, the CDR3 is TGTGCCAGCAGCGGCGACACCAATCAGCCCCAGCATTTT. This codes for CASSGDTNQPQHF.

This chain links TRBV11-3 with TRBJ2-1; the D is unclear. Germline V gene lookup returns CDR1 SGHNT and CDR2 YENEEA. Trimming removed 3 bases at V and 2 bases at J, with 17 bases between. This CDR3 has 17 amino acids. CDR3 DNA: TGTGCCAGCAGCTTGTTTTCGGCGGACGAAACCTACAATGAGCAGTTCTTC. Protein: CASSLFSADETYNEQFF.

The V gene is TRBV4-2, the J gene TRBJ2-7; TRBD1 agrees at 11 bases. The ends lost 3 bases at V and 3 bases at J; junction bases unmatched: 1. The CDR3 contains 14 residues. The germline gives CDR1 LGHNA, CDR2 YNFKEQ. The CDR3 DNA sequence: TGTGCCAGCAGCCAGGGACAGGGGGACTACGAGCAGTACTTC. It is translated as CASSQGQGDYEQYF.

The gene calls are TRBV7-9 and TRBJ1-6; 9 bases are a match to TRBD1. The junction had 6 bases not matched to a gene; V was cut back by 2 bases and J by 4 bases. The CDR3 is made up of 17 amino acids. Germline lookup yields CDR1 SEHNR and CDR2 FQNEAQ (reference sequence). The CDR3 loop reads CASSLITGGVYNSPLHF. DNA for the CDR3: TGTGCCAGCAGCTTAATTACAGGGGGCGTATATAATTCACCCCTCCACTTT.

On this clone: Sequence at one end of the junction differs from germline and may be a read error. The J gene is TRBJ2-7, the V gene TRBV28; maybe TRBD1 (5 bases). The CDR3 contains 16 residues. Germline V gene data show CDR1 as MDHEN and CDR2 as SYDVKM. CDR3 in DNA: TGTGCCAGCAGCCCTACAACCGAGACAGCTTTCTACGGGCAGTACTTC. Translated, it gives CASSPTTETAFYGQYF.

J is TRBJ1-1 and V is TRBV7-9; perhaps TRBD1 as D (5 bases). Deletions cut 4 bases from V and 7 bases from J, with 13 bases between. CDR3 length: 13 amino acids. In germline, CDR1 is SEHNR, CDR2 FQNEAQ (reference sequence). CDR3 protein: CASSSTEDIEAFF. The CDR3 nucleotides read TGTGCCAGCAGCTCGACAGAGGATATTGAAGCTTTCTTT.

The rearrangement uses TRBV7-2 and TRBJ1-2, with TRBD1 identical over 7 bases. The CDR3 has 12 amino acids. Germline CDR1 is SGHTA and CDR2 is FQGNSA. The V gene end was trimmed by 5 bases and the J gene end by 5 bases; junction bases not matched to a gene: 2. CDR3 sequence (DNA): TGTGCCAGCAGCCTGGGACAGTATGGCTACACCTTC. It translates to CASSLGQYGYTF.

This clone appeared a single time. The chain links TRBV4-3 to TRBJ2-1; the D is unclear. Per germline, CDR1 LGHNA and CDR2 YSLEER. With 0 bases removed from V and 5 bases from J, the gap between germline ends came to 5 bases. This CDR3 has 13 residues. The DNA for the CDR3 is TGCGCCAGCAGCCAAGAGCCCGACAATGAGCAGTTCTTC. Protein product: CASSQEPDNEQFF.

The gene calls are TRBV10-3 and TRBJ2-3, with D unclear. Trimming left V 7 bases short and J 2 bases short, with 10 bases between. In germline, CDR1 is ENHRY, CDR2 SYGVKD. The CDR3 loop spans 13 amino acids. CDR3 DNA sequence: TGTGCCATCAAAGAAGGGAACACAGATACGCAGTATTTT. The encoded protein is CAIKEGNTDTQYF.

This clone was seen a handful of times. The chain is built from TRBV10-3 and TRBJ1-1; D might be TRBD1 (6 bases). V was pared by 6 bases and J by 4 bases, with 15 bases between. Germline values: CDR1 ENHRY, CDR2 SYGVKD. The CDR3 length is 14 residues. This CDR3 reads CAISEGRGTTEAFF. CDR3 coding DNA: TGTGCCATCAGCGAGGGGAGGGGGACCACTGAAGCTTTCTTT.

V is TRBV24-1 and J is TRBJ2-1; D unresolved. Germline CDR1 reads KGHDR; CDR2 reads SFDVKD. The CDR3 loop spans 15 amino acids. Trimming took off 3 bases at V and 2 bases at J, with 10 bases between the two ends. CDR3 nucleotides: TGTGCCACCAGTGATAATGACTTGACCTACAATGAGCAGTTCTTC. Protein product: CATSDNDLTYNEQFF.

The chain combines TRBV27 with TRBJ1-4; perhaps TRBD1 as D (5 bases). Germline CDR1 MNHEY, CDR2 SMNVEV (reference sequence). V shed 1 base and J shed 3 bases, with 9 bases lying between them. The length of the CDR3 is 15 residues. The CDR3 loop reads CASSLLGAANEKLFF. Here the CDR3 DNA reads TGTGCCAGCAGTTTATTAGGGGCGGCTAATGAAAAACTGTTTTTT.

The CDR3 reads CASSWGKAGQPQHF. In DNA, the CDR3 is TGTGCCAGCAGTTGGGGGAAGGCAGGTCAGCCCCAGCATTTT. This chain joins TRBV27 and TRBJ1-5; D is possibly TRBD1 (5 bases). V dropped 4 bases and J dropped 6 bases, with 13 bases sitting between them. This CDR3 spans 14 amino acids. The germline V gene has CDR1 MNHEY and CDR2 SMNVEV (reference sequence).

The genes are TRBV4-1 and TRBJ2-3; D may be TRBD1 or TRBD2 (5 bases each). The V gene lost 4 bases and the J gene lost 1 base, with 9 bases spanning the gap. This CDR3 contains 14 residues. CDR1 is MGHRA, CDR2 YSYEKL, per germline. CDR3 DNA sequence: TGCGCCAGCAGCCGGGGGTCCGGCACAGATACGCAGTATTTT. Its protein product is CASSRGSGTDTQYF.

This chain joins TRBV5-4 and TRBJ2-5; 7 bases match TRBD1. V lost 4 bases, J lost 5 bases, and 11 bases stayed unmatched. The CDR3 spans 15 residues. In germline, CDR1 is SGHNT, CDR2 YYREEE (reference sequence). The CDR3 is CASSPIMDRRETQYF. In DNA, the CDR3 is TGTGCCAGCAGCCCTATCATGGACAGGCGCGAGACCCAGTACTTC. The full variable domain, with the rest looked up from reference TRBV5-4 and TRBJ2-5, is ETGVTQSPTHLIKTRGQQVTLRCSSQSGHNTVSWYQQALGQGPQFIFQYYREEENGRGNFPPRFSGLQFPNYSSELNVNALELDDSALYLCASSPIMDRRETQYFGPGTRLLVL.

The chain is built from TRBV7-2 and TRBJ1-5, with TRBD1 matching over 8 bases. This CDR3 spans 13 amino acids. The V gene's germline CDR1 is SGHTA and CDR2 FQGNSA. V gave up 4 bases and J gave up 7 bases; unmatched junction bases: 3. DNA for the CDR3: TGTGCCAGCAGCTCGGACAGGGACCAGCCCCAGCATTTT. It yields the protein CASSSDRDQPQHF.

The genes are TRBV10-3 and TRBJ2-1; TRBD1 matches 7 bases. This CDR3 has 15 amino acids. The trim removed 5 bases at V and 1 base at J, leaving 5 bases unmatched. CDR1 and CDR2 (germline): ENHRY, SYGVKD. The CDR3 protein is CAISHTGESYNEQFF. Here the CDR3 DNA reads TGTGCCATCAGTCATACAGGGGAATCCTACAATGAGCAGTTCTTC.

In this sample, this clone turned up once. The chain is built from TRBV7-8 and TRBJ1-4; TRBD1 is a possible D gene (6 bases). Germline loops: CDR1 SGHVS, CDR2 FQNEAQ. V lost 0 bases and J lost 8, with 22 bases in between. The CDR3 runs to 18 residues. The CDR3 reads CASSLAVVIGGAGEKLFF. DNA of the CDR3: TGTGCCAGCAGCTTAGCGGTTGTTATCGGGGGCGCGGGAGAAAAACTGTTTTTT.